This T cell receptor (beta chain) derives from a study of blood T cell repertoires in COVID-19. This CDR3 contains 13 residues. The V end was cut by 4 bases, the J end by 5 bases, with 9 bases between. From germline, CDR1 is SNHLY and CDR2 FYNNEI. The data were produced by immunoSEQ multiplex PCR, yet TCRdb's version contains in-frame clones alone and is incomplete. The sample includes about 110,000 clones, around 80% of them seen just once. Sequencing input: peripheral blood. This chain connects TRBV2 to TRBJ2-1, with D possibly matching TRBD2 (6 bases). The clonotype comes from a woman aged 70-85 years with acute or convalescent COVID-19. The CDR3 region has the DNA TGTGCCAGCAGTGTCTTAGCGGACAATGAGCAGTTCTTC. It encodes CASSVLADNEQFF.